This passage covers 32 T cell receptor beta chains from one sample sequenced in a study of blood T cell repertoires in COVID-19. Repertoires were generated with immunoSEQ multiplex PCR, while TCRdb's copy carries only in-frame clones and drops some. The table lists some 200,000 clones, roughly 84% of them singletons. The sequencing input was peripheral blood. Every receptor here comes from a man aged 50 to 60 who had recovered from COVID-19.

This chain joins TRBV5-1 and TRBJ1-1; possibly TRBD1 for D (5 bases). The CDR3 runs 14 residues. Germline V lookup: CDR1 SGHRS, CDR2 YFSETQ. Trimming stripped 0 bases from V and 4 bases from J, with 10 bases between. The CDR3 is CASSLVAGFTEAFF. Here the CDR3 DNA reads TGCGCCAGCAGCTTGGTAGCAGGGTTCACTGAAGCTTTCTTT.

The chain combines TRBV5-1 with TRBJ1-2, with 9 bases fitting TRBD1. The CDR3 consists of 14 residues. Germline CDR1 SGHRS, CDR2 YFSETQ. Losses at the gene ends were 2 bases for V and 7 bases for J; bases not matched to a gene: 6. CDR3 loop: CASSFGTGTRGYTF. The CDR3 DNA is TGCGCCAGCAGCTTCGGGACAGGGACTCGTGGCTACACCTTC.

Regarding this clone: Within the sample, other DNA sequences also encode this same CDR3. The chain has TRBV27 and TRBJ1-5; D gene unclear. Germline values: CDR1 MNHEY, CDR2 SMNVEV (reference sequence). This CDR3 spans 12 amino acids. Trimming took off 4 bases at V and 3 bases at J, with 4 bases between the two ends. The CDR3 sequence is CASSSLNQPQHF. The CDR3 DNA sequence: TGTGCCAGCAGTTCCCTCAATCAGCCCCAGCATTTT.

The V gene is TRBV5-1, the J gene TRBJ2-1; 12 nucleotides agree with TRBD1. The CDR3 is 16 residues long. The germline CDR1 and CDR2 sequences are SGHRS and YFSETQ. The trim removed 4 bases at V and 7 bases at J, leaving 9 bases unmatched. The CDR3 DNA follows: TGCGCCAGCAGCCTCTCCGGGACAGGGGGCCAAAATGAGCAGTTCTTC. Translated, it gives CASSLSGTGGQNEQFF.

The chain has TRBV5-4 and TRBJ2-5; 8 bases fit TRBD1. The length of the CDR3 is 14 residues. The J segment lost 6 bases and the V segment lost 3 bases, leaving 7 bases of the junction unmatched. Germline V gene sequence: CDR1 SGHNT, CDR2 YYREEE (reference sequence). The CDR3 sequence: CASSSGQGGKTQYF. The DNA for the CDR3 is TGTGCCAGCAGCTCCGGACAGGGCGGGAAGACCCAGTACTTC.

V is TRBV27 and J is TRBJ2-7, with D possibly matching TRBD2 (6 bases). CDR3 size: 14 residues. The germline V gene encodes CDR1 MNHEY and CDR2 SMNVEV (reference sequence). Trimming removed 3 bases from V and 4 bases from J, with 13 bases in between. In nucleotides, the CDR3 is TGTGCCAGCAGTTTCCTAGCCGCGGGGTACGAGCAGTACTTC. Residues: CASSFLAAGYEQYF.

CDR3 bases: TGTGCCAGCAGTTCGGACAGGGGGCTCGGTGGCTACACCTTC. This sequence encodes CASSSDRGLGGYTF. The gene calls are TRBV28 and TRBJ1-2; the match to TRBD1 covers 11 bases. V shed 4 bases, J shed 7 bases, and the junction held 5 bases outside the gene matches. There are 14 residues in the CDR3. Germline V gives CDR1 MDHEN, CDR2 SYDVKM.

The rearrangement uses TRBV19 and TRBJ2-1; D unresolved. Germline CDR1 reads LNHDA; CDR2 reads SQIVND (reference sequence). This CDR3 region has 11 residues. Trimming pared 3 bases from V and 8 bases from J, leaving 5 bases between. CDR3: CASSISDEQFF. In nucleotides, the CDR3 is TGTGCCAGTAGTATTTCGGATGAGCAGTTCTTC. Full variable domain (remainder filled in from reference TRBV19 and TRBJ2-1): DGGITQSPKYLFRKEGQNVTLSCEQNLNHDAMYWYRQDPGQGLRLIYYSQIVNDFQKGDIAEGYSVSREKKESFPLTVTSAQKNPTAFYLCASSISDEQFFGPGTRLTVL.

V gene TRBV6-5 combines with J gene TRBJ2-5, with 8 bases matching TRBD2. This CDR3 comprises 14 residues. Germline CDR1 is MNHEY and CDR2 is SVGAGI. Trimming at V came to 7 bases and at J to 1 base, leaving 5 bases not matched to a gene. Here the CDR3 reads CASKTGGTQETQYF. The CDR3 DNA reads TGTGCCAGCAAGACGGGAGGGACCCAAGAGACCCAGTACTTC.

This clone was observed once. This rearrangement joins TRBV18 to TRBJ2-2; maybe TRBD2 (6 bases). The CDR3 has 15 amino acids. The ends were cut back, 3 bases at V and 1 base at J, with 9 bases in the middle. CDR1 KGHSH and CDR2 LQKENI come from the germline V gene. CDR3 in amino acids: CASSPRRGNTGELFF. In DNA, the CDR3 is TGTGCCAGCTCACCTCGGCGGGGGAACACCGGGGAGCTGTTTTTT.

The rearrangement uses TRBV7-9 and TRBJ2-3, with D perhaps TRBD1 (5 bases). Germline V CDR1 and CDR2: SEHNR, FQNEAQ (reference sequence). The CDR3 is 13 residues long. The V end was cut by 3 bases, the J end by 6 bases, with 10 bases between. CDR3 sequence reads: CASSFTGPDTQYF. As DNA, the CDR3 is TGTGCCAGCAGCTTTACAGGCCCCGATACGCAGTATTTT.

This CDR3 reads CASSPSVVAGNYEQYF. The DNA for the CDR3 is TGCGCCAGCAGCCCTTCGGTGGTAGCGGGAAATTACGAGCAGTACTTC. The chain is built from TRBV4-1 and TRBJ2-7; 8 bases agree with TRBD2. This CDR3 spans 16 amino acids. V was pared by 4 bases and J by 4 bases, with 12 bases of the junction left unmatched. Germline CDR1 and CDR2: MGHRA and YSYEKL.

V and J are TRBV28 and TRBJ1-3; 7 bases match TRBD1. Germline V CDR1 and CDR2: MDHEN, SYDVKM. V gave up 5 bases and J gave up 1 base; unmatched junction bases: 5. The CDR3 runs 15 residues. CDR3 loop: CASSLSTGSGNTIYF. CDR3 DNA: TGTGCCAGCAGTCTCTCGACAGGGTCTGGAAACACCATATATTTT.

This sequence joins TRBV4-2 and TRBJ2-2; D unresolved. Germline CDR1 is LGHNA and CDR2 is YNFKEQ. The CDR3 loop spans 14 amino acids. Trimming stripped 3 bases from V and 0 bases from J, with 5 bases between. The CDR3 region is CASSQFSNTGELFF. The DNA of the CDR3 is TGTGCCAGCAGCCAGTTCTCGAACACCGGGGAGCTGTTTTTT.

Notes on this clone: One base away lies a much larger clone, so this may be a sequencing read error. Other DNA sequences within the sample encode an identical CDR3. The chain uses TRBV5-1 and TRBJ1-2; 10 nucleotides align to TRBD1. The CDR3 consists of 14 residues. Germline V gene sequence: CDR1 SGHRS, CDR2 YFSETQ. Trimming took 5 bases from V and 4 from J; bases not matched to a gene: 5. In DNA form, the CDR3 reads TGCGCCAGCAGTCCGGGACAGGGGACCTATGGCTACACCTTC. Translated: CASSPGQGTYGYTF.

V gene TRBV19 combines with J gene TRBJ2-1; 7 positions match TRBD1. The V gene end was trimmed by 5 bases and the J gene end by 4 bases; junction bases not matched to a gene: 11. This CDR3 has 16 amino acids. Per the germline V gene, CDR1 is LNHDA and CDR2 is SQIVND (reference sequence). CDR3 bases: TGTGCCAGTAGTGTCACGACAGGGAGAGGTTACAATGAGCAGTTCTTC. Translation gives CASSVTTGRGYNEQFF.

The chain links TRBV7-9 to TRBJ2-2; 8 bases match TRBD1. V was clipped by 3 bases and J by 6 bases; unmatched bases: 12. Germline CDR1 and CDR2: SEHNR and FQNEAQ (reference sequence). CDR3 length: 17 amino acids. The CDR3 sequence is CASSFSTGTGSPGELFF. Written as DNA, the CDR3 is TGTGCCAGCAGCTTTTCCACCGGGACAGGCTCCCCCGGGGAGCTGTTTTTT.

This chain connects TRBV28 to TRBJ2-7; 11 bases are shared with TRBD2. The length of the CDR3 is 15 residues. Germline trimming cut 5 bases from V and 0 bases from J; bases unmatched to any gene: 3. The germline V gene encodes CDR1 MDHEN and CDR2 SYDVKM. The CDR3 loop reads CASSVSGRASYEQYF. The CDR3 DNA follows: TGTGCCAGCAGTGTTAGCGGGAGGGCCTCCTACGAGCAGTACTTC.

V usage is TRBV18 and J usage is TRBJ2-2; TRBD2 matches at 7 bases. The CDR3 totals 15 residues. Per the germline V gene, CDR1 is KGHSH and CDR2 is LQKENI. V gave up 3 bases and J gave up 2 bases; unmatched junction bases: 3. The CDR3 coding sequence is TGTGCCAGCTCACCGGGGACTACTAACACCGGGGAGCTGTTTTTT. Amino acid sequence: CASSPGTTNTGELFF.

The chain combines TRBV7-8 with TRBJ1-3; D is uncertain. The V gene's germline CDR1 is SGHVS and CDR2 FQNEAQ. V lost 0 bases and J 0 bases, leaving 3 bases between the germline ends. The CDR3 extends over 14 amino acids. CDR3 protein: CASSLAYSGNTIYF. CDR3 nucleotide sequence: TGTGCCAGCAGCTTAGCGTACTCTGGAAACACCATATATTTT.

This rearrangement joins TRBV5-1 to TRBJ2-5; maybe TRBD1 (7 bases). The CDR3 has 15 amino acids. CDR1 and CDR2 (germline): SGHRS, YFSETQ. The ends were cut back, 4 bases at V and 6 bases at J, with 19 bases in the middle. CDR3 amino acids: CASSPTSTGRKTQYF. CDR3 bases: TGCGCCAGCAGCCCGACCTCGACAGGGAGGAAGACCCAGTACTTC. Complete variable domain (other parts from reference TRBV5-1 and TRBJ2-5): KAGVTQTPRYLIKTRGQQVTLSCSPISGHRSVSWYQQTPGQGLQFLFEYFSETQRNKGNFPGRFSGRQFSNSRSEMNVSTLELGDSALYLCASSPTSTGRKTQYFGPGTRLLVL.

This clone was seen only once. This chain joins TRBV5-1 and TRBJ1-5; D unclear. CDR3 length: 13 residues. V lost 0 bases to trimming and J lost 5 bases, with 6 bases between them. Germline lookup yields CDR1 SGHRS and CDR2 YFSETQ. The chain's CDR3 is CASSLDADQPQHF. The CDR3 nucleotides are TGCGCCAGCAGCTTGGATGCAGATCAGCCCCAGCATTTT.

For the CDR3, the DNA is TGTGCCAGCTTTACAGGGGGCGCGGCCGGGGAGCTGTTTTTT. As protein: CASFTGGAAGELFF. V is TRBV3-1 (or the pseudogene TRBV3-2) and J is TRBJ2-2; 9 nucleotides line up with TRBD1. Germline CDR1 reads LGHDT; CDR2 reads YNNKEL (reference sequence). The CDR3 extends over 14 amino acids. V lost 8 bases to trimming and J lost 6 bases; unmatched junction nucleotides: 7.

The chain has TRBV27 and TRBJ2-1; 8 nucleotides match TRBD2. Germline CDR1 MNHEY, CDR2 SMNVEV (reference sequence). The CDR3 runs to 16 residues. Unmatched junction bases numbered 6, after V lost 2 bases and J lost 3 bases. The CDR3 region has the DNA TGTGCCAGCAGTTTAAGCGGGAGAGGGCGCTACAATGAGCAGTTCTTC. Its translation: CASSLSGRGRYNEQFF.

V and J are TRBV30 and TRBJ2-6, with D perhaps TRBD1 (5 bases). CDR3 size: 15 residues. V was pared by 5 bases and J by 2 bases, with 13 bases between. Looked up from germline, CDR1 is GTSNPN and CDR2 is SVGIG (reference sequence). The CDR3 is CAWQFPGTGANVLTF. For the CDR3, the DNA is TGTGCCTGGCAGTTTCCAGGGACTGGGGCCAACGTCCTGACTTTC.

This sequence joins TRBV19 and TRBJ2-6; no reliable D call. CDR1 is LNHDA, CDR2 SQIVND, per germline (reference sequence). V lost 9 bases and J 1 base, leaving 10 bases between the germline ends. The CDR3 spans 14 residues. CDR3: CASVSLSGANVLTF. CDR3 nucleotide sequence: TGTGCCAGCGTTAGTTTGTCTGGGGCCAACGTCCTGACTTTC. The full variable domain, with the rest looked up from reference TRBV19 and TRBJ2-6, is DGGITQSPKYLFRKEGQNVTLSCEQNLNHDAMYWYRQDPGQGLRLIYYSQIVNDFQKGDIAEGYSVSREKKESFPLTVTSAQKNPTAFYLCASVSLSGANVLTFGAGSRLTVL.

A few counts support this clone. This chain connects TRBV18 to TRBJ2-7; 9 nucleotides agree with TRBD1. The CDR3 runs to 15 residues. After removal of 3 bases from V and 0 bases from J, the junction contained 3 bases not matched to a gene. Germline assignment: CDR1 KGHSH and CDR2 LQKENI. In nucleotides, the CDR3 is TGTGCCAGCTCACCCGGACAGGGGATCTCCTACGAGCAGTACTTC. Translated, it gives CASSPGQGISYEQYF. Using reference TRBV18 and TRBJ2-7 for the parts outside the CDR3, the full variable domain is NAGVMQNPRHLVRRRGQEARLRCSPMKGHSHVYWYRQLPEEGLKFMVYLQKENIIDESGMPKERFSAEFPKEGPSILRIQQVVRGDSAAYFCASSPGQGISYEQYFGPGTRLTVT.

This chain uses TRBV19 with TRBJ2-6; TRBD1 agrees at 10 bases. V lost 6 bases, J lost 3 bases, and 5 bases stayed unmatched. The V gene's germline CDR1 is LNHDA and CDR2 SQIVND (reference sequence). The length of the CDR3 is 16 residues. The CDR3 here is CASRSTGGGGANVLTF. CDR3 DNA: TGTGCCAGTAGATCGACAGGGGGCGGTGGGGCCAACGTCCTGACTTTC.

V gene TRBV25-1 combines with J gene TRBJ1-5; weak D call: TRBD1 (5 bases). CDR1 is MGHDK and CDR2 is SYGVNS in the germline V gene. The CDR3 is made up of 14 amino acids. Trimming removed 2 bases from V and 4 bases from J, with 9 bases in between. The CDR3 region has the DNA TGTGCCAGCAGTGAAGGGACTAGAAATCAGCCCCAGCATTTT. Residues: CASSEGTRNQPQHF.

V and J are TRBV28 and TRBJ1-1; 8 bases are shared with TRBD1. The CDR3 is made up of 15 amino acids. Per the germline V gene, CDR1 is MDHEN and CDR2 is SYDVKM. Unmatched junction bases numbered 15, after V lost 5 bases and J lost 10 bases. Written as DNA, the CDR3 is TGTGCCAGCAGTCTCGCTCTCCCCGGGACAGGTGGAGCTTTCTTT. It codes for CASSLALPGTGGAFF.

The genes are TRBV5-1 and TRBJ2-3; TRBD2 matches 11 bases. CDR1 and CDR2 from the germline V gene are SGHRS and YFSETQ. The junction had 18 bases not matched to a gene; V was cut back by 4 bases and J by 2 bases. The CDR3 consists of 20 residues. The CDR3 bases are TGCGCCAGCAGCAACCCCCCTGGACTAGCGGGCGCCGGGCCCACAGATACGCAGTATTTT. Translated, it gives CASSNPPGLAGAGPTDTQYF.

The chain has TRBV18 and TRBJ1-1; D is perhaps TRBD1 (5 bases). The germline gives CDR1 KGHSH, CDR2 LQKENI. V was shortened by 3 bases and J by 0 bases, with 11 bases between the two germline ends. The CDR3 runs to 15 residues. The CDR3 sequence is CASSPGPVVNTEAFF. CDR3 sequence (DNA): TGTGCCAGCTCACCGGGGCCGGTCGTGAACACTGAAGCTTTCTTT. Full variable domain (outside the CDR3, taken from reference TRBV18 and TRBJ1-1): NAGVMQNPRHLVRRRGQEARLRCSPMKGHSHVYWYRQLPEEGLKFMVYLQKENIIDESGMPKERFSAEFPKEGPSILRIQQVVRGDSAAYFCASSPGPVVNTEAFFGQGTRLTVV.